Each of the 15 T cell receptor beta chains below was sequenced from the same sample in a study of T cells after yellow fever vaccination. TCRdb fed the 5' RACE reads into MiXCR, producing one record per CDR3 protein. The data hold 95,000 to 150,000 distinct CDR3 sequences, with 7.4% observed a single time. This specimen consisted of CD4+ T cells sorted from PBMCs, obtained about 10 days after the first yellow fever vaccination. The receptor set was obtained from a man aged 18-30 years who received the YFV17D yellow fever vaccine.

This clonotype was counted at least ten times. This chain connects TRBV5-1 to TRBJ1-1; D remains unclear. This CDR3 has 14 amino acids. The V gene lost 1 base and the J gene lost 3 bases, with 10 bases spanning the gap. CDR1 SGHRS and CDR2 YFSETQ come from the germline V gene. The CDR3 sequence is CASSLSWSDTEAFF. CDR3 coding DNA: TGCGCCAGCAGCTTGTCCTGGTCGGACACTGAAGCTTTCTTT.

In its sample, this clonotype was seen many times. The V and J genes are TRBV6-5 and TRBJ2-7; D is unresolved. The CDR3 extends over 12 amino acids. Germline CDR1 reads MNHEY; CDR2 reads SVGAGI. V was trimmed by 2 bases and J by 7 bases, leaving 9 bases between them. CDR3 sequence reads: CASSYQGSEQYF. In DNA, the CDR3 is TGTGCCAGCAGTTACCAAGGAAGTGAGCAGTACTTC.

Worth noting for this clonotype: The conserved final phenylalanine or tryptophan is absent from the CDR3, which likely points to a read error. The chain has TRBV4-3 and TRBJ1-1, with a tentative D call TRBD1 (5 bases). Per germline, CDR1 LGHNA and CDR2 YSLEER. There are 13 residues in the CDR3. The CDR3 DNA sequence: TGCGCCAGCGGCCAACAGGTAAACACTGAAGCTTTCTAT. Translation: CASGQQVNTEAFY.

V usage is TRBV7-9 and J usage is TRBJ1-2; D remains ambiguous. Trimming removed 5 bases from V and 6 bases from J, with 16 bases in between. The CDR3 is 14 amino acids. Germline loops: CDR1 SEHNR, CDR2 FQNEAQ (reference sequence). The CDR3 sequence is CASSAARGLHGYTF. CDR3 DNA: TGTGCCAGCAGCGCAGCCCGGGGTCTCCATGGCTACACCTTC.

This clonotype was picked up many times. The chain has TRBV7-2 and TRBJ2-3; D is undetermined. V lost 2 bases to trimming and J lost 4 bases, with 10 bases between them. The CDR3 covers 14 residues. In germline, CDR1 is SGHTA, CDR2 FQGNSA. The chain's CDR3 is CASSLQASADTQYF. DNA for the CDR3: TGTGCCAGCAGCTTACAGGCTAGTGCAGATACGCAGTATTTT.

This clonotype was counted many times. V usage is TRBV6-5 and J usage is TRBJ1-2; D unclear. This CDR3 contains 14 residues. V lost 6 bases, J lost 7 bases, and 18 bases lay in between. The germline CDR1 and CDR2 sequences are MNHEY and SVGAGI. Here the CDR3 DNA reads TGTGCCAGCAGCTACCCCCGGTTGCCGGCTGGCTACACCTTC. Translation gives CASSYPRLPAGYTF.

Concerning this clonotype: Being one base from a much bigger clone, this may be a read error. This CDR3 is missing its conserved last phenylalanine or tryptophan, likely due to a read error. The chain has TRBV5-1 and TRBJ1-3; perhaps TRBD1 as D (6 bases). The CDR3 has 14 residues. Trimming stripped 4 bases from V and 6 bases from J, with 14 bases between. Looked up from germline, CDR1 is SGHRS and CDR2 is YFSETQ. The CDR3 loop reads CASSPEGGENTIYL. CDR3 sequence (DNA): TGCGCCAGCAGCCCGGAAGGGGGGGAAAACACCATATATCTT.

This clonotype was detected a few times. CDR3 sequence reads: CASRIQTNQPQHF. The CDR3, as DNA: TGTGCCAGCAGGATACAGACCAATCAGCCCCAGCATTTT. The gene calls are TRBV21-1 and TRBJ1-5. TRBV21-1 is described as a pseudogene. The CDR3 is 13 amino acids.

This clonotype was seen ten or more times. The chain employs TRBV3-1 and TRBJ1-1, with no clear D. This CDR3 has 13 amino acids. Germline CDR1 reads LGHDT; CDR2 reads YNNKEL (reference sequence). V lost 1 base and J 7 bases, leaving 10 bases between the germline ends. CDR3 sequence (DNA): TGTGCCAGCAGCCAAGTTCTGGGGAGTGAAGCTTTCTTT. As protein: CASSQVLGSEAFF.

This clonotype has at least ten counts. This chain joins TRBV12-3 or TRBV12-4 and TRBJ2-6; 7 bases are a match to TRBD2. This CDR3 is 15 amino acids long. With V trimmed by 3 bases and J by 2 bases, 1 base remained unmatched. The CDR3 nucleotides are TGTGCCAGCAGTTTCCGGGGGGCTGGGGCCAACGTCCTGACTTTC. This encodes CASSFRGAGANVLTF.

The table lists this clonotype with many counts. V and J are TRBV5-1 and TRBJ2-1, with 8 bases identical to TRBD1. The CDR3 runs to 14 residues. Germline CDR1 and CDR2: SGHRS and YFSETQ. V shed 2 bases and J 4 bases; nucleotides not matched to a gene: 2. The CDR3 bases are TGCGCCAGCAGCTTATACAGGGGGTACAATGAGCAGTTCTTC. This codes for CASSLYRGYNEQFF.

CDR3 region: CASSPGLAGGRRTDTQYF. The CDR3, as DNA: TGTGCCAGCAGCCCGGGACTAGCGGGGGGCCGACGCACAGATACGCAGTATTTT. V and J are TRBV6-1 and TRBJ2-3, with 15 nucleotides matching TRBD2. The CDR3 sequence is 18 residues long. V dropped 6 bases and J dropped 1; count of bases not matched to a gene: 8. Germline V gives CDR1 MNHNS, CDR2 SASEGT.

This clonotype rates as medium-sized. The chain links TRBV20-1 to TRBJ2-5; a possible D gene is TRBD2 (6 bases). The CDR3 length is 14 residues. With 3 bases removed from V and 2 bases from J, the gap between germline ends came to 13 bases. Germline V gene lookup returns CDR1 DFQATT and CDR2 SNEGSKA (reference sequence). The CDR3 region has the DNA TGCAGTGCTAGGTCCGGGAGTCCACAAGAGACCCAGTACTTC. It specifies CSARSGSPQETQYF.

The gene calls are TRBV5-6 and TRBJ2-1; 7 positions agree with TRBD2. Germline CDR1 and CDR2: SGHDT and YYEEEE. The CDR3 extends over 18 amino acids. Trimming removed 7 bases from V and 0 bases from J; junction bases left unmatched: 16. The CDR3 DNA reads TGTGCCAGCGGCCCCGGGAGGAGCGGGTTAAGCTCCTACAATGAGCAGTTCTTC. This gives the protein CASGPGRSGLSSYNEQFF.

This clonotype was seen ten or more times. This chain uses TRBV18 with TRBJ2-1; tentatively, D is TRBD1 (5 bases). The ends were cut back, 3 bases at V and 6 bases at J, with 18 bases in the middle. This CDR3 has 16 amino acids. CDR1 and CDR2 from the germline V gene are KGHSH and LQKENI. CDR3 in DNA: TGTGCCAGCTCACCCACCCCGACAGTGCAAGCCAATGAGCAGTTCTTC. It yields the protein CASSPTPTVQANEQFF.